The 3 T cell receptor beta chains given below trace back to one sample, sequenced in a study of blood T cell repertoires in COVID-19. Assay: immunoSEQ multiplex PCR; the TCRdb copy retains only in-frame clones and omits some. Of over 90,000 clones in the sample, around 87% were seen once. The sample was peripheral blood. The receptors come from a man between 45 and 60 years old with active or convalescent COVID-19.

This chain links TRBV27 with TRBJ2-7, with D tentatively TRBD1 (5 bases). Germline CDR1 is MNHEY and CDR2 is SMNVEV (reference sequence). Trimming left V 4 bases short and J 2 bases short, with 21 bases between. The CDR3 length is 17 residues. In DNA, the CDR3 is TGTGCCAGCAGTTCCCGCTCCCTGACAGAAAGGACCTACGAGCAGTACGTC. It specifies CASSSRSLTERTYEQYV.

The chain links TRBV3-1 (or the pseudogene TRBV3-2) to TRBJ1-2; the D gene is possibly TRBD1 (6 bases). V gave up 2 bases and J gave up 4 bases, with 17 bases separating them. The germline V gene encodes CDR1 LGHDT and CDR2 YNNKEL (reference sequence). The CDR3 has 16 amino acids. In DNA, the CDR3 is TGTGCCAGCAGCCAATTGTCCGAGGACAGCGTCTATGGCTACACCTTC. Translating it yields CASSQLSEDSVYGYTF.

J is TRBJ1-4 and V is TRBV25-1; a weak D match, TRBD1 (5 bases). Between the trimmed V and J ends, which lost 3 bases and 4 bases, there was a span of 9 bases. This CDR3 is 14 amino acids long. The V gene's germline CDR1 is MGHDK and CDR2 SYGVNS. The CDR3 loop is CASSDATVNEKLFF. For the CDR3, the DNA is TGTGCCAGCAGTGATGCGACAGTTAATGAAAAACTGTTTTTT. The full variable domain, rest sourced from reference TRBV25-1 and TRBJ1-4, is EADIYQTPRYLVIGTGKKITLECSQTMGHDKMYWYQQDPGMELHLIHYSYGVNSTEKGDLSSESTVSRIRTEHFPLTLESARPSHTSQYLCASSDATVNEKLFFGSGTQLSVL.